Each of the 8 T cell receptor beta chains below was sequenced from the same sample in a study of Graves' ophthalmopathy and Graves' hyperthyroidism. CDR3 regions of TCR beta were amplified from RNA transcripts. First-round RT-PCR used HTBI primers; second-round multiplex PCR followed. TCRdb ran MiXCR on the multiplex PCR reads and lists one entry per CDR3 protein. The sample lists about 740,000 distinct CDR3 sequences, 35% to 50% occurring once. Sequenced material: peripheral blood. The receptor source for this set is an adult man with Graves' ophthalmopathy.

This clonotype turned up a few times. The chain uses TRBV28 and TRBJ2-5, with 7 nucleotides matching TRBD1. Germline V CDR1 and CDR2: MDHEN, SYDVKM. V lost 5 bases, J lost 5 bases, and 14 bases stayed unmatched. The CDR3 has 16 residues. CDR3 region: CASSGRDSFDGETQYF. CDR3 in DNA: TGTGCCAGCAGTGGACGGGACAGCTTCGACGGGGAGACCCAGTACTTC.

Notes on this clonotype: The junction departs from germline at one end; a sequencing error may be responsible. V gene TRBV5-1 combines with J gene TRBJ2-2, with a tentative D call TRBD1 (6 bases). This CDR3 has 16 residues. Germline loops: CDR1 SGHRS, CDR2 YFSETQ. CDR3 residues: CASSFQGTTNTEELFF. The DNA of the CDR3 is TGCGCCAGCAGCTTCCAGGGGACGACGAACACCGAGGAGCTGTTTTTT.

On this clonotype: A read error may be the cause here, since a much bigger clone is one base away. The chain carries TRBV15 and TRBJ1-2; D is possibly TRBD1 (6 bases). The CDR3 runs to 15 residues. Germline CDR1 reads LNHNV; CDR2 reads YYDKDF (reference sequence). The CDR3 DNA sequence: TGTGCCAGCAGCGCAGGGGCAACGACTAACTATGGCTACACCTTC. This sequence encodes CASSAGATTNYGYTF.

The chain is built from TRBV4-2 and TRBJ1-1; 10 positions agree with TRBD1. The germline gives CDR1 LGHNA, CDR2 YNFKEQ. The CDR3 has 12 residues. Germline trimming cut 4 bases from V and 10 bases from J; bases unmatched to any gene: 3. As DNA, the CDR3 is TGTGCCAGCAGCCGCCGGACAGGGGGAGCTTTCTTT. It specifies CASSRRTGGAFF.

The genes are TRBV15 and TRBJ1-2; 10 bases line up with TRBD1. CDR3 length: 15 amino acids. Germline V CDR1 and CDR2: LNHNV, YYDKDF (reference sequence). J gave up 8 bases and V 5 bases, and 11 bases lay outside the gene matches. CDR3 coding DNA: TGTGCCACCAGCGGCGGGACAGGGGAAGATTTCGGCTACACCTTC. Translating gives CATSGGTGEDFGYTF.

The rearrangement links TRBV12-3 or TRBV12-4 to TRBJ1-1; TRBD1 matches at 7 bases. This CDR3 is built from 14 residues. J lost 6 bases, V lost 6 bases, and 10 bases had no gene match. The CDR3: CASRRDSKGPEAFF. The CDR3 DNA is TGTGCCAGCAGGAGGGACAGTAAGGGCCCTGAAGCTTTCTTT.

This clonotype was counted many times. The V call is TRBV9, the J call TRBJ1-5; no definite D call. CDR3 length: 14 residues. The germline gives CDR1 SGDLS, CDR2 YYNGEE. Trimming stripped 3 bases from V and 3 bases from J, with 10 bases between. The CDR3 region is CASSADGPNQPQHF. As DNA, the CDR3 is TGTGCCAGCAGCGCCGACGGACCCAATCAGCCCCAGCATTTT.

The rearrangement links TRBV12-3 or TRBV12-4 to TRBJ1-6; the D gene is possibly TRBD1 (6 bases). The CDR3 covers 13 residues. The V gene lost 2 bases and the J gene lost 13 bases, with 12 bases spanning the gap. In DNA, the CDR3 is TGTGCCAGCAGTTTAACGACAGGCGCCCCCCTCCACTTT. Its protein product is CASSLTTGAPLHF.